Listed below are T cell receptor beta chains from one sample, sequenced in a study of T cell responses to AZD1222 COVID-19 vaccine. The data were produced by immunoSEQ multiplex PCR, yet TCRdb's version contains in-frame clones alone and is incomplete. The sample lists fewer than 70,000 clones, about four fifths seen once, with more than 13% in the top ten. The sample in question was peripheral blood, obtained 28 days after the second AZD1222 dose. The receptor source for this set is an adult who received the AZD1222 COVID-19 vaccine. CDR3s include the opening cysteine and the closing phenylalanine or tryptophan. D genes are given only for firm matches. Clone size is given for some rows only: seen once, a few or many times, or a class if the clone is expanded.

TGTGCCTGGAGTACCTACGGACTAGCGGGGGGGATCTACGAGCAGTACTTC	CAWSTYGLAGGIYEQYF	TRBD2	.	TRBJ2-7	TRBV30
TGTGCCAGCAGCCAAGTATATGGTGGCTACACCTTC	CASSQVYGGYTF	.	.	TRBJ1-2	TRBV14
TGTGCCAGCAGCGTAGGGGGGTCGGATGGCTACACCTTC	CASSVGGSDGYTF	.	few	TRBJ1-2	TRBV9
TGTGCCAGCAAACGAGGGGGCGCCGACTATGGCTACACCTTC	CASKRGGADYGYTF	TRBD1	once	TRBJ1-2	TRBV14
TGCGCCAGCAGTGAGTCAGACGGGAACACCGGGGAGCTGTTTTTT	CASSESDGNTGELFF	.	.	TRBJ2-2	TRBV10-1
TGTGCCAGCATGACAGAGTACGAGCAGTACTTC	CASMTEYEQYF	.	.	TRBJ2-7	TRBV2
TGCGCCAGCAGCCCTAAAGGACAGTTGAACACTGAAGCTTTCTTT	CASSPKGQLNTEAFF	.	.	TRBJ1-1	TRBV4-1
TGTGCCAGTAAAGAGGGTGCGTCCAATCAGCCCCAGCATTTT	CASKEGASNQPQHF	.	.	TRBJ1-5	TRBV19
TGTGCCAGTAATTTTGCGGGGGGATACAATGAGCAGTTCTTC	CASNFAGGYNEQFF	TRBD2	.	TRBJ2-1	TRBV19
TGTGCCAGCAGGGGACGTAATGAAAAACTGTTTTTT	CASRGRNEKLFF	.	.	TRBJ1-4	TRBV12-3/TRBV12-4
TGTGCCTCGGTCCCCCTTATAGGACAGTTGACTTCTGGAAACACCATATATTTT	CASVPLIGQLTSGNTIYF	.	.	TRBJ1-3	TRBV30
TGTGCCAGCGGAAGCGGGGGGGCCCAGTATTTT	CASGSGGAQYF	TRBD2	.	TRBJ2-3	TRBV11-2
TGCGCCAGCGGGACAGACTCTGGAAACACCATATATTTT	CASGTDSGNTIYF	TRBD1	.	TRBJ1-3	TRBV10-1
TGTGCCTGGAGTTGGGGGGGACAGGGAAGCACTGAAGCTTTCTTT	CAWSWGGQGSTEAFF	TRBD1	.	TRBJ1-1	TRBV30
TGTGCCAGCAGCCGGGACGGGGGACAGGGTTATGGTGAAGCTTTCTTT	CASSRDGGQGYGEAFF	TRBD1	.	TRBJ1-1	TRBV5-4
TGTGCCAGCAGTAGGGGTGGGAGGAGCACAGATACGCAGTATTTT	CASSRGGRSTDTQYF	.	.	TRBJ2-3	TRBV2
TGTGCCAGCCCCTATTTCCGACAGGATATGTTGAACACTGAAGCTTTCTTT	CASPYFRQDMLNTEAFF	.	.	TRBJ1-1	TRBV27
TGTGCCAGCAGCGTGACCAGCGGGGGGGCCGGATCCTACAATGAGCAGTTCTTC	CASSVTSGGAGSYNEQFF	TRBD2	.	TRBJ2-1	TRBV9
TGCGCCAGCAGCCAGGGTTCCAATCAGGGTTATGGCTACACCTTC	CASSQGSNQGYGYTF	.	.	TRBJ1-2	TRBV4-1
TGCGCCAGCAGCCTTTCAATGAGGCGCATGAACACTGAAGCTTTCTTT	CASSLSMRRMNTEAFF	.	.	TRBJ1-1	TRBV4-1
TGTGCCATCAGTGAGTCTAGCGGGGCATCCGGGGAGCTGTTTTTT	CAISESSGASGELFF	TRBD2	.	TRBJ2-2	TRBV10-3
TGTGCCAGCAGTGATCATTCCAGGGGGGTTGGGGTGACCTTC	CASSDHSRGVGVTF	TRBD1	.	TRBJ1-2	TRBV2
TGTGCCAGCTCACCTGAAAGCAATCAGCCCCAGCATTTT	CASSPESNQPQHF	.	once	TRBJ1-5	TRBV18
TGTGCTAGCAGCTTAGGTCAGGGTTCGGAGGAAAAACTGTTTTTT	CASSLGQGSEEKLFF	.	few	TRBJ1-4	TRBV7-7
TGCGCCAGCAGCCAGGGGACAGGGGGTAGGGAGAAACTGTTTTTT	CASSQGTGGREKLFF	TRBD1	once	TRBJ1-4	TRBV4-3
TGTGCCAGCAGCAGGACACTTCCCCAACTTGGAAAACTGTTTTTT	CASSRTLPQLGKLFF	.	once	TRBJ1-4	TRBV6-5
TGTGCCAGCAGTGCAGCGGGAGCCTCCTACAATGAGCAGTTCTTC	CASSAAGASYNEQFF	TRBD2	.	TRBJ2-1	TRBV6-1
TGCGCCAGCAGTGCTACTAGCGGGAGGCACAATGAGCAGTTCTTC	CASSATSGRHNEQFF	TRBD2	.	TRBJ2-1	TRBV5-1
TGTGCCAGCAGCCTTGGGCCCTTAGGGGAGACCCAGTACTTC	CASSLGPLGETQYF	.	.	TRBJ2-5	TRBV5-4
TGTGCCAGCAGTTTGAGGACTAGCGGAATTTTCTACGAGCAGTACTTC	CASSLRTSGIFYEQYF	TRBD2	.	TRBJ2-7	TRBV28
TGTGCCAGCAGCTCCGGGACAACGGGATATGGGGCCAACGTCCTGACTTTC	CASSSGTTGYGANVLTF	.	.	TRBJ2-6	TRBV5-4
TGTGCCAGTAGTATAGGCGGGAGCTCTGGGGCCAACGTCCTGACTTTC	CASSIGGSSGANVLTF	TRBD2	.	TRBJ2-6	TRBV19
TGTGCCAGCAGCCCGGGACACCCTTCACCCCTCCACTTT	CASSPGHPSPLHF	.	.	TRBJ1-6	TRBV7-2